This TCR beta chain was found in a study of Graves' ophthalmopathy and Graves' hyperthyroidism. Study results and caveats: Blood contained most expanded thyroid clonotypes exceeding 0.001 frequency.

This clonotype is judged medium-sized. Its antigen is not known. V lost 2 bases to trimming and J lost 5 bases; unmatched junction nucleotides: 6. The CDR3 contains 15 residues. The germline CDR1 and CDR2 sequences are MNHEY and SVGAGI. The authors amplified TCR beta CDR3 regions from RNA transcripts. HTBI-primed first-round RT-PCR preceded second-round multiplex PCR. TCRdb itself ran the multiplex PCR reads through MiXCR, one entry per CDR3 protein. The data contain around 170,000 distinct CDR3 sequences, over 35% of them singletons. The TCR comes from a woman in her thirties or forties with Graves' ophthalmopathy. Material for sequencing was peripheral blood. The chain links TRBV6-5 to TRBJ2-5; TRBD1 aligns across 9 bases. For the CDR3, the DNA is TGTGCCAGCAGTTACCTGGGACAGGGTGGCGAGACCCAGTACTTC. Translated: CASSYLGQGGETQYF.